This T cell receptor (beta chain) is drawn from a study of blood T cell repertoires in COVID-19. Study at large: In each case, the material was cDNA or gDNA derived from T cells, B-cell-depleted T cells, or PBMCs.

Repertoires were generated with immunoSEQ multiplex PCR, while TCRdb's copy carries only in-frame clones and drops some. The sample lists around 370,000 clones, 85% to 90% occurring once. Germline V lookup: CDR1 LGHNA, CDR2 YSLEER. V shed 1 base and J shed 3 bases, with 9 bases lying between them. The CDR3 has 15 residues. Seattle's cohort entered during active infection and was followed longitudinally. Only one count was recorded for this clone. The chain combines TRBV4-3 with TRBJ1-4, with a tentative D call TRBD1 (5 bases). This receptor was taken from a woman aged 50 to 60 with COVID-19, enrolled during active disease. The sample taken for sequencing was peripheral blood. This CDR3 is CASSQGGMANEKLFF. CDR3 DNA: TGCGCCAGCAGCCAAGGGGGCATGGCTAATGAAAAACTGTTTTTT.